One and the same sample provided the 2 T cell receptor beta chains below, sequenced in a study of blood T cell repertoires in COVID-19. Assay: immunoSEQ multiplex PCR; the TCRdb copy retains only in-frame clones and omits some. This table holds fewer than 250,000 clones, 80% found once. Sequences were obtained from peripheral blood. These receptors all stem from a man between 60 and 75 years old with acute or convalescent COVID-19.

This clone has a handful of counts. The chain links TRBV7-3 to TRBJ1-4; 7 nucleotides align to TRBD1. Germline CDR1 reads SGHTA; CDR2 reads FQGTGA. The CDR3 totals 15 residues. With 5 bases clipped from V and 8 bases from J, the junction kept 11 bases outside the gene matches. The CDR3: CASSTGQAPGEKLFF. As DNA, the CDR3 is TGTGCCAGCAGCACCGGACAGGCTCCCGGGGAAAAACTGTTTTTT.

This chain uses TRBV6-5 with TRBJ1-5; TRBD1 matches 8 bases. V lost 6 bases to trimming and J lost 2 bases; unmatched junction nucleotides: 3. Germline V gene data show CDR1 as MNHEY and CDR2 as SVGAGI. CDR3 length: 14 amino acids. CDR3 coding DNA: TGTGCCAGCAGACAGACAGGGGGCAATCAGCCCCAGCATTTT. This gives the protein CASRQTGGNQPQHF.